These 20 T cell receptor beta chains came from one sample sequenced in a study of T cell repertoires in cytomegalovirus infection. Antigens for these TCRs are unknown. Via MiXCR, TCRdb re-called the reads, giving one row per CDR3 protein. The sample has 830,000 or so distinct CDR3 sequences; around a third are singletons. This specimen consisted of cultured CD8+ T cells from PBMCs, obtained from culture after CMV antigen stimulation. The source of these receptors is a human donor in good health (CMV status not recorded). Some clones in this sample may be carry-over from other donors' samples.

V and J are TRBV27 and TRBJ2-7; D is unresolved. The ends were cut back, 3 bases at V and 3 bases at J, with 12 bases in the middle. The CDR3 totals 14 residues. Per germline, CDR1 MNHEY and CDR2 SMNVEV (reference sequence). The CDR3 here is CASSLYGPSYEQYF. The DNA of the CDR3 is TGTGCCAGCAGTTTGTACGGACCCAGCTACGAGCAGTACTTC.

This chain links TRBV13 with TRBJ2-3, with 10 bases matching TRBD2. CDR1 PRHDT and CDR2 FYEKMQ come from the germline V gene (reference sequence). J gave up 6 bases and V 6 bases, and 9 bases lay outside the gene matches. The CDR3 runs 15 residues. Here the CDR3 reads CASSERGGTLDTQYF. In DNA, the CDR3 is TGTGCCAGCAGTGAGCGGGGGGGAACACTTGATACGCAGTATTTT.

This clonotype showed up just a few times. The chain carries TRBV7-2 and TRBJ1-1; D remains ambiguous. The V end lost 5 bases, the J end lost 0 bases, and 7 bases lay between the germline ends. This CDR3 is built from 13 residues. Looked up from germline, CDR1 is SGHTA and CDR2 is FQGNSA. For the CDR3, the DNA is TGTGCCAGCAGCCGCTACCTGAACACTGAAGCTTTCTTT. Protein: CASSRYLNTEAFF.

The sample holds many counts of this clonotype. This chain links TRBV19 with TRBJ2-4; D might be TRBD1 or TRBD2, each matching 5 bases. Trimming removed 5 bases at V and 6 bases at J, with 14 bases between. The CDR3 contains 14 residues. The germline V gene encodes CDR1 LNHDA and CDR2 SQIVND (reference sequence). The CDR3 here is CASSLGHRGNIQYF. CDR3 nucleotide sequence: TGTGCCAGTAGTCTCGGACATCGGGGAAACATTCAGTACTTC.

Ten or more counts support this clonotype. This rearrangement joins TRBV6-1 to TRBJ2-5, with TRBD1 as a possible D gene (7 bases). In germline, CDR1 is MNHNS, CDR2 SASEGT. Trimming pared 5 bases from V and 0 bases from J, leaving 22 bases between. The CDR3 runs to 18 residues. DNA for the CDR3: TGTGCCAGCAGTTCGAGCGGAGGGGGCCCCTCTAACCAAGAGACCCAGTACTTC. Translated: CASSSSGGGPSNQETQYF.

This chain links TRBV29-1 with TRBJ2-1; 11 nucleotides align to TRBD2. The V segment lost 5 bases and the J segment 10 bases; nucleotides outside the gene matches: 10. Germline V CDR1 and CDR2: SQVTM, ANQGSEA. The CDR3 is 14 residues long. For the CDR3, the DNA is TGCAGCGTTCTTAGCGGGGGGGCCTTGGGGGAGCAGTTCTTC. Its protein is CSVLSGGALGEQFF.

This chain connects TRBV6-2 or TRBV6-3 to TRBJ2-2; D call uncertain. Trimming took off 6 bases at V and 2 bases at J, with 10 bases between the two ends. Germline V gives CDR1 MNHEY, CDR2 SVGEGT. The CDR3 length is 14 residues. CDR3 nucleotide sequence: TGTGCCAGCAGGAATACAGAAAACACCGGGGAGCTGTTTTTT. It translates to CASRNTENTGELFF.

This clonotype was counted at least ten times. The V gene is TRBV27, the J gene TRBJ2-3; 9 bases fit TRBD2. This CDR3 has 15 residues. V was clipped by 6 bases and J by 3 bases; unmatched bases: 7. Germline CDR1 MNHEY, CDR2 SMNVEV (reference sequence). The CDR3 is CASSQAGGRTDTQYF. The CDR3 region has the DNA TGTGCCAGCAGCCAGGCGGGGGGGAGGACAGATACGCAGTATTTT.

This clonotype was counted only a few times. This chain joins TRBV7-2 and TRBJ2-5; unclear D gene. V lost 0 bases, J lost 2 bases, and 10 bases lay in between. Germline V gene sequence: CDR1 SGHTA, CDR2 FQGNSA. This CDR3 comprises 15 residues. DNA for the CDR3: TGTGCCAGCAGCTTAGCGCGCAGCCCACAAGAGACCCAGTACTTC. It yields the protein CASSLARSPQETQYF. Variable domain in full (rest from reference TRBV7-2 and TRBJ2-5): GAGVSQSPSNKVTEKGKDVELRCDPISGHTALYWYRQSLGQGLEFLIYFQGNSAPDKSGLPSDRFSAERTGGSVSTLTIQRTQQEDSAVYLCASSLARSPQETQYFGPGTRLLVL.

V usage is TRBV7-9 and J usage is TRBJ2-3; the D gene is possibly TRBD2 (5 bases). Germline assignment: CDR1 SEHNR and CDR2 FQNEAQ (reference sequence). This CDR3 has 15 amino acids. V lost 5 bases and J lost 2, with 14 bases in between. CDR3 sequence: CASSPLSSDTDTQYF. Written as DNA, the CDR3 is TGTGCCAGCAGCCCCCTGAGTAGCGACACAGATACGCAGTATTTT.

The chain recombines TRBV6-6 with TRBJ1-2; 10 positions match TRBD1. There are 14 residues in the CDR3. V lost 2 bases, J lost 6 bases, and 3 bases stayed unmatched. CDR1 and CDR2 (germline): MNHNY, SVGAGI (reference sequence). CDR3 loop: CASSYLGQGDGYTF. As DNA, the CDR3 is TGTGCCAGCAGTTACCTAGGACAGGGGGATGGCTACACCTTC.

This rearrangement joins TRBV6-5 to TRBJ1-2; 7 nucleotides match TRBD1. J lost 7 bases, V lost 10 bases, and 9 bases had no gene match. The CDR3 totals 12 residues. From germline, CDR1 is MNHEY and CDR2 SVGAGI. CDR3 DNA: TGTGCCACCCGGGACAGCGCCCTTGGCTACACCTTC. This sequence encodes CATRDSALGYTF.

This clonotype was seen just once. A much larger clone lies a single base off, so this may be a read error. The CDR3 loop is CASSLDDYTF. CDR3 nucleotides: TGTGCCAGCAGCTTAGACGACTACACCTTC. The gene calls are TRBV11-2 and TRBJ1-2; D uncertain. V was cut by 0 bases and J by 10 bases, with 3 bases left in between. The CDR3 covers 10 residues. The germline CDR1 and CDR2 sequences are SGHAT and FQNNGV.

This clonotype was counted between two and nine times. CDR3 in amino acids: CASSLANWGLTYEQYF. The CDR3 DNA reads TGTGCCAGCAGCTTAGCTAATTGGGGACTAACCTACGAGCAGTACTTC. The rearrangement links TRBV7-9 to TRBJ2-7; 7 nucleotides agree with TRBD2. Per germline, CDR1 SEHNR and CDR2 FQNEAQ (reference sequence). J lost 2 bases, V lost 0 bases, and 7 bases had no gene match. The CDR3 has 16 residues.

V is TRBV6-5 and J is TRBJ2-7, with TRBD1 identical over 10 bases. Germline CDR1 is MNHEY and CDR2 is SVGAGI. The CDR3 extends over 14 amino acids. The V and J ends lost 8 bases and 6 bases, in that order; junction bases with no gene match: 10. This CDR3 reads CASLGGTGVGEQYF. CDR3 in DNA: TGTGCCAGCTTGGGCGGGACAGGGGTGGGCGAGCAGTACTTC.

V usage is TRBV5-6 and J usage is TRBJ1-1; possibly TRBD1 for D (6 bases). Germline loops: CDR1 SGHDT, CDR2 YYEEEE. Between the trimmed V and J ends, which lost 3 bases and 1 base, there was a span of 10 bases. The CDR3 is 14 residues long. CDR3 sequence: CASSWTVQNTEAFF. The CDR3 coding sequence is TGTGCCAGCAGCTGGACAGTACAGAACACTGAAGCTTTCTTT.

This chain uses TRBV19 with TRBJ1-2, with D possibly being TRBD1 (6 bases). The V gene lost 7 bases and the J gene lost 0 bases, with 18 bases spanning the gap. The CDR3 contains 16 residues. Germline CDR1 reads LNHDA; CDR2 reads SQIVND (reference sequence). The CDR3 spells CASNPMNREANYGYTF. The CDR3 coding sequence is TGTGCCAGTAACCCGATGAACAGGGAAGCTAACTATGGCTACACCTTC. The complete variable domain, with remaining parts taken from reference TRBV19 and TRBJ1-2, reads DGGITQSPKYLFRKEGQNVTLSCEQNLNHDAMYWYRQDPGQGLRLIYYSQIVNDFQKGDIAEGYSVSREKKESFPLTVTSAQKNPTAFYLCASNPMNREANYGYTFGSGTRLTVV.

This clonotype has just a few counts. The V and J genes are TRBV27 and TRBJ2-3, with D perhaps given as TRBD1 or TRBD2 (6 bases each). The length of the CDR3 is 13 residues. Germline lookup yields CDR1 MNHEY and CDR2 SMNVEV (reference sequence). With 11 bases removed from V and 4 bases from J, the gap between germline ends came to 16 bases. The CDR3 DNA reads TGTGCCTCCTCGAGGGGGGTCGCAGATACGCAGTATTTT. Translated: CASSRGVADTQYF.

This clonotype was observed a few times. V gene TRBV7-6 combines with J gene TRBJ2-2; 9 bases are a match to TRBD2. V lost 5 bases to trimming and J lost 3 bases; unmatched junction nucleotides: 10. The CDR3 runs 17 residues. The germline V gene encodes CDR1 SGHVS and CDR2 FNYEAQ. CDR3 protein: CASSPDLAGVYTGELFF. The CDR3 DNA reads as TGTGCCAGCAGCCCGGATTTAGCGGGGGTCTACACCGGGGAGCTGTTTTTT.

The V call is TRBV7-3, the J call TRBJ2-3, with D uncertain. In germline, CDR1 is SGHTA, CDR2 FQGTGA. Trimming left V 1 base short and J 7 bases short, with 9 bases between. The CDR3 length is 13 residues. The CDR3 nucleotides are TGTGCCAGCAGCTTAAATCGTAGAAATACGCAGTATTTT. Protein sequence: CASSLNRRNTQYF.